A single sample gave rise to the 12 T cell receptor beta chains below, sequenced in a study of shared clonotypes between healthy human individuals. The repertoire was sequenced with immunoSEQ multiplex PCR; TCRdb's copy has only in-frame clones and lacks some. The sample has roughly 600,000 clones; roughly 98% are singletons. CD45RO-negative, CCR7-selected cells formed the naive CD8 fraction, which excluded terminally differentiated effector memory CD45RA+ cells. The source material was naive CD8+ T cells sorted from blood. The receptors shown here come from a man aged 25 to 40 in good health.

This sequence joins TRBV7-8 and TRBJ2-3; D gene unclear. Germline values: CDR1 SGHVS, CDR2 FQNEAQ. The CDR3 is 15 amino acids. With 2 bases removed from V and 0 bases from J, the gap between germline ends came to 9 bases. CDR3 amino acids: CASSLLQRSTDTQYF. DNA of the CDR3: TGTGCCAGCAGCTTACTTCAGAGGAGCACAGATACGCAGTATTTT.

This clone has just one count. The CDR3, as DNA: TGTGCCAGCAGTCCACTAGCGGAGGGGGAGACCCAGTACTTC. Its protein is CASSPLAEGETQYF. The V and J genes are TRBV27 and TRBJ2-5; TRBD2 agrees at 8 bases. J lost 5 bases, V lost 5 bases, and 7 bases had no gene match. The CDR3 covers 14 residues. The germline CDR1 and CDR2 sequences are MNHEY and SMNVEV (reference sequence).

The count of this clone is one. The chain couples TRBV5-1 to TRBJ1-2; D uncertain. CDR1 SGHRS and CDR2 YFSETQ come from the germline V gene. The CDR3 has 12 amino acids. V was pared by 4 bases and J by 8 bases, with 12 bases between. The CDR3 sequence: CASSGPEPGYTF. The CDR3 coding sequence is TGCGCCAGCAGCGGACCGGAGCCCGGCTACACCTTC. The variable domain in full, completed from reference TRBV5-1 and TRBJ1-2, reads KAGVTQTPRYLIKTRGQQVTLSCSPISGHRSVSWYQQTPGQGLQFLFEYFSETQRNKGNFPGRFSGRQFSNSRSEMNVSTLELGDSALYLCASSGPEPGYTFGSGTRLTVV.

The chain joins TRBV2 to TRBJ2-7; possible D gene TRBD2, 7 bases. This CDR3 is built from 15 residues. Germline V gene sequence: CDR1 SNHLY, CDR2 FYNNEI. V lost 7 bases to trimming and J lost 2 bases, with 18 bases between them. The CDR3 bases are TGTGCCAGCAAGGCGGAGGGGGGGGGCCCCTACGAGCAGTACTTC. Encoded protein: CASKAEGGGPYEQYF.

CDR3 in DNA: TGCAGCGTTGAAGATCTTGCAGGCCCCCCCTACGAGCAGTACTTC. It codes for CSVEDLAGPPYEQYF. The chain joins TRBV29-1 to TRBJ2-7; the D is unclear. Germline V gives CDR1 SQVTM, CDR2 ANQGSEA. Between the trimmed V and J ends, which lost 0 bases and 2 bases, there was a span of 14 bases. The CDR3 covers 15 residues.

The CDR3: CASSGYTDWGEKLFF. The CDR3 DNA reads TGTGCCAGCAGTGGGTACACGGACTGGGGCGAAAAACTGTTTTTT. V gene TRBV25-1 combines with J gene TRBJ1-4, with a possible D match to TRBD1 (5 bases). The germline V gene encodes CDR1 MGHDK and CDR2 SYGVNS. The CDR3 length is 15 residues. The ends were cut back, 4 bases at V and 8 bases at J, with 17 bases in the middle.

The V gene is TRBV6-1, the J gene TRBJ2-7; unclear D gene. CDR3 size: 10 residues. Trimming stripped 4 bases from V and 7 bases from J, with 5 bases between. Germline CDR1 MNHNS, CDR2 SASEGT. The CDR3 region has the DNA TGTGCCAGCAGTGTAAAAGAGCAGTACTTC. It codes for CASSVKEQYF.

This rearrangement joins TRBV2 to TRBJ1-1, with 8 positions matching TRBD1. The V gene's germline CDR1 is SNHLY and CDR2 FYNNEI. V was clipped by 3 bases and J by 7 bases; unmatched bases: 10. The CDR3 spans 15 residues. The CDR3: CASSDLHRGRLEAFF. As DNA, the CDR3 is TGTGCCAGCAGTGATTTACACAGGGGGAGGCTTGAAGCTTTCTTT.

About this clone itself: Other DNA sequences from this sample encode an identical CDR3 as well. This chain joins TRBV6-5 and TRBJ1-2, with unresolved D. The CDR3 runs 13 residues. Deletions cut 0 bases from V and 5 bases from J, with 7 bases between. CDR1 and CDR2 from the germline V gene are MNHEY and SVGAGI. CDR3 DNA: TGTGCCAGCAGTTACTCGACCGCTTATGGCTACACCTTC. Protein sequence: CASSYSTAYGYTF.

A note on this clone: Within the sample, other DNA sequences also encode this same CDR3. The chain has TRBV5-1 and TRBJ2-7; 8 bases agree with TRBD1. CDR3 length equals 16 residues. Germline CDR1 reads SGHRS; CDR2 reads YFSETQ. V shed 0 bases and J 1 base; nucleotides not matched to a gene: 6. The CDR3 bases are TGCGCCAGCAGCTTGGGTCAGGGGGCAAAATCCTACGAGCAGTACTTC. Translating gives CASSLGQGAKSYEQYF.

As DNA, the CDR3 is TGTGCCAGCAGCTTTACTGAGAGCTACGAGCAGTACTTC. Amino acids: CASSFTESYEQYF. The chain links TRBV7-9 to TRBJ2-7; D uncertain. The CDR3 length is 13 residues. Per the germline V gene, CDR1 is SEHNR and CDR2 is FQNEAQ (reference sequence). V was shortened by 3 bases and J by 3 bases, with 9 bases between the two germline ends.

This chain joins TRBV30 and TRBJ2-7; D possibly corresponds to TRBD2 (6 bases). The CDR3 is 14 residues long. Germline V gene lookup returns CDR1 GTSNPN and CDR2 SVGIG (reference sequence). V lost 3 bases and J lost 2, with 14 bases in between. CDR3 in DNA: TGTGCCTGGAGGGAGCGGGTCCAGACCTACGAGCAGTACTTC. Residues: CAWRERVQTYEQYF.